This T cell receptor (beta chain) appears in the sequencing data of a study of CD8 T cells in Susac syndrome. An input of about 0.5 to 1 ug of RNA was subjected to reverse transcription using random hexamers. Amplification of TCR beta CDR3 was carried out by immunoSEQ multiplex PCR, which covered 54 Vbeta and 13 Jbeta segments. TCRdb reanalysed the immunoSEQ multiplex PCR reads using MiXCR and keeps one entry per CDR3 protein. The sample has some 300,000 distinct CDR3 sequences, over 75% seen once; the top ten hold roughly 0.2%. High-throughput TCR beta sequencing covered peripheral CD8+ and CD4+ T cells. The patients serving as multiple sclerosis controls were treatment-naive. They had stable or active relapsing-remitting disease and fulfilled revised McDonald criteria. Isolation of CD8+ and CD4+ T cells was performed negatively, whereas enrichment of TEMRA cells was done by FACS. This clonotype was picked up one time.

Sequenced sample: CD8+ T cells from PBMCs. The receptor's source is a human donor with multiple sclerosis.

The CDR3 here is CASSPMGVRPDTQYF. CDR3 bases: TGTGCCAGCAGTCCGATGGGAGTGAGACCAGATACGCAGTATTTT. This chain uses TRBV12-3 or TRBV12-4 with TRBJ2-3; maybe TRBD2 (5 bases). Between the trimmed V and J ends, which lost 5 bases and 4 bases, there was a span of 16 bases. The CDR3 is made up of 15 amino acids.